This TCR beta chain was sequenced for a study of OX40 agonist ivuxolimab in advanced cancers. Study-wide context: Ivuxolimab, which targeted the costimulatory receptor OX40 (CD134), was an agonistic, fully human IgG2 monoclonal antibody. Patients were allowed to have had prior anti-PD-1, anti-PD-L1 or anti-CTLA-4 therapy, and 40% to 45% of the dose-escalation patients had been treated with checkpoint inhibitors. Partial responses were achieved by three dose-escalation patients, of whom one had hepatocellular carcinoma and two had cutaneous melanoma. Peripheral TCRbeta sequencing was intended to test whether TCR sequence diversity was altered and clonal T-cell expansion was caused by ivuxolimab. Intravenous ivuxolimab was administered to patients every 2 weeks at six dose levels: 0.01, 0.1, 0.3, 1.5, 3 and 10 mg/kg. Of the approximately 54 patients in dose escalation, about 20 had hepatocellular carcinoma, approximately 15 had melanoma, 9 had renal cell carcinoma and 9 had head and neck cancer. In the dose-escalation cohort, 82.7% of patients were male, and the mean age was roughly 60 years, with a range of about 20 to 90. The paper describes the monotherapy dose-escalation part (N of about 52 patients) of the phase I trial of ivuxolimab. What the research found in general, with its limitations: The antigen specificity of the peripheral T cells that underwent clonal expansion was not determined. In partial responders in the 0.1-3.0 mg/kg groups, normalized peripheral clonal expansion was found to be among the lowest, especially among CD8+ T cells. Low levels of normalized T-cell clonal expansion were also seen in some patients who did not respond. After ivuxolimab, CD8+ T cells had more expanded clones than CD4+ T cells on average. At doses of 0.1 to 3.0 mg/kg, clonal expansion of both CD4+ and CD8+ T cells in blood was seen between baseline and week 6.

For sequencing of the TCRbeta CDR3 region, genomic DNA was extracted from the sorted cells. The immunoSEQ Assay was used to sequence the TCRbeta CDR3 regions. TCRdb took over this immuneACCESS table, retaining in-frame rearrangements with V and J assigned. Such tables are incomplete; in checked studies, under half of the missing clones stem from an unresolved V gene, and the remainder is unexplained. The sample contains almost 70,000 clones, just over 90% of them found a single time. The ten largest clonotypes hold 0.25% to 0.35% of the sample. The trial excluded patients who had a history of autoimmune disease or were on systemic immunosuppression. Peripheral blood for TCR sequencing was drawn from every dose cohort at baseline, at cycle 4 day 1 and at cycle 7 day 1. The samples were drawn from a first-in-human, open-label, multicenter phase I dose-escalation trial of ivuxolimab. Adults with locally advanced or metastatic melanoma, renal cell carcinoma, hepatocellular carcinoma or head and neck squamous cell carcinoma were enrolled in the trial. Before TCR sequencing, CD4+ and CD8+ T cells were separately sorted from peripheral blood.

The CDR3, cysteine through phenylalanine, is 10 amino acids long. The CDR3 DNA has 30 bases and is translated from base 1. CDR1 is given as SQVTM and CDR2 as ANQGSEA, both from the germline V gene. The V end loses 7 bases and the J end loses 7 bases, and a stretch of 7 bases separates them. On this clone itself: Its antigen target is currently unknown. No base quality information exists; no much larger clone differs at one position.

The V gene is TRBV29-1 and the J gene is TRBJ1-4, with a tentative D gene TRBD1 over 5 matching bases. This material consisted of CD4+ or CD8+ T cells sorted from blood, taken in a trial of the OX40 agonist ivuxolimab. The receptor was isolated from an adult with an advanced solid tumor such as melanoma, head and neck, liver or kidney cancer. This receptor carries the CDR3 CSAGGEKLFF. The bases read TGCAGCGCTGGGGGTGAAAAACTGTTTTTT.